This TCR beta chain came from a study of post-analysis software for immune sequencing data (dated by TCRdb to about 2015). With regard to the full study: The recorded disease courses included relapsing-remitting, secondary progressive and progressive-relapsing multiple sclerosis, and some patients had no subtype annotation. The patient repertoires were compared against 11 previously published healthy control repertoires obtained from donors aged roughly 6 to 28 years. A subset of samples was prepared in parallel using single-end sample barcoding, then pooled and co-amplified after Illumina adapter ligation. Paper-wide results and their limitations: Normalized Chao1 diversity was significantly lower in multiple sclerosis patients than controls, suggesting substantial peripheral T-cell clonal expansion. Several TRBV segments, including TRBV5-6, TRBV5-1 and TRBV20-1, were significantly more frequent in patients than controls. The control group was slightly older than the multiple sclerosis patient group. Direct clustering with F measure revealed strong co-clustering of samples prepared in the same batch, which led to a batch-effect correction.

Turning to this clonotype: Its antigen is still unknown. There are no base qualities to consult, and no much larger clone falls within one base.

The library was prepared using PCR. The run used an Illumina HiSeq 2500. To reduce PCR and sequencing biases, unique molecular identifiers were built into the TCR beta cDNA libraries. Roughly 0.5 million cDNA molecules were obtained per 1 to 10 million input T cells, so each molecule approximated one T cell. Patient libraries were prepared and sequenced with the same protocol used for the earlier healthy control dataset. Within a given batch, samples were prepared together, multiplexed and sequenced on the same HiSeq lane. Regarding the original processing steps: Raw barcoded reads were processed with MIGEC, and single-read molecular identifier groups were discarded before consensus assembly and CDR3 extraction. Clonotype tables were post-analysed with VDJtools, and diversity was normalized by down-sampling all datasets to the smallest sample size. Repertoire overlap clustering matched CDR3 amino acid but not nucleotide sequences to correct batch-related cross-sample contamination. TCRdb passed the public sequencing reads through fastp at Q25 and MiXCR, retaining productive beta sequences. For every CDR3 protein sequence, its rows merge into one entry that carries the most common genes and DNA. TCRdb, rather than the study authors, made the V and J calls. This sample comprises 650,000 to 900,000 distinct CDR3 sequences, 40% to 55% of them detected only once. Jointly, the top ten make up roughly 4.5% of the sample.

TCR beta repertoires were profiled from peripheral blood of roughly 13 young patients with multiple sclerosis to demonstrate the VDJtools post-analysis software. The multiple sclerosis patients were children and adolescents between 6 and 15 years of age. In the germline V gene, CDR1 corresponds to SGHTA and CDR2 to FQGNSA. Including the terminal cysteine and phenylalanine, the CDR3 comprises 15 residues. Only CDR3 DNA is held: 45 bases, read in frame from base 1. The germline V and J ends show losses of 7 bases and 6 bases respectively, and no gene match explains 11 bases of the junction. The sequence links TRBV7-2 to TRBJ2-3; TRBD1 agrees with 9 junctional bases. The origin of this receptor is a girl aged 5-17 years with multiple sclerosis. Sequences were obtained from blood. The DNA sequence reads TGTGCCAGCACCCGCGACAGGGGGAATCGGGATACGCAGTATTTT. The translation is CASTRDRGNRDTQYF.